This T cell receptor (beta chain) was profiled in a study of a mutant IDH1 vaccine in newly diagnosed glioma (dated by TCRdb to the early 2020s). Describing the broader study: Patients received eight vaccinations in weeks 1, 3, 5, 7, 11, 15, 19 and 23, corresponding to visits V03 through V10. Before enrollment, most patients had been given radiochemotherapy with temozolomide as standard therapy, while the rest had received either radiotherapy alone or temozolomide alone. For exploratory analyses, fewer than 30 treated patients had longitudinal TCRB deep sequencing done wherever samples were available. Of the approximately 33 patients who were treated, about 60% were male and approximately 38% were female, and the mean age was roughly 40 years. Peripheral blood was drawn at six visits: V03 (baseline), V05, V07, V10, V12 and V13. Vaccination began 4-6 weeks after radiotherapy alone, or alongside temozolomide cycles in the chemotherapy-containing groups. The investigation overall reported the following: Pseudoprogression appeared unrelated to alterations in the top peripheral T cell clonotypes detected by TCRB sequencing. PBMC samples for TCRB deep sequencing were selected based on availability. The authors stated that sample limitations prevented analyses of patient blood samples from being reproduced. Across multiple MHC alleles, vaccine-induced immune responses were seen in about 93% of patients.

This clone was observed a few times. Its binding antigen is unknown. No base qualities exist here, and no much larger clone lies one base off it. The sample's time point label, decoded: week 5, during vaccination. Each vaccine dose, consisting of 300 ug of a 20-mer mutant IDH1 peptide in Montanide, was administered subcutaneously with topical imiquimod. Newly diagnosed WHO grade 3 or 4 IDH1-mutant astrocytomas showing loss of nuclear ATRX were present in the donors. The samples were drawn from NOA16, a multicentre, single-arm, open-label phase I trial in Germany that tested a mutant IDH1 peptide vaccine in humans for the first time. Genomic DNA for TCRB sequencing was extracted from EDTA blood using the DNeasy Blood and Tissue Kit. The library relied on the immunoSEQ multiplex PCR assay. Following the manufacturer's protocol, the hsTCRB Kit was used to amplify rearranged TCR beta chain sequences. TCRB libraries were sequenced on an Illumina MiSeq. Concerning the study's data processing: The proprietary platform of the kit vendor was used for demultiplexing, trimming and gene mapping. In its TCRdb copy, this immuneACCESS table keeps in-frame sequences only and misses some clones. Where compared with another copy, unresolved V genes explain less than half of these, and the others have no known cause. The V and J calls and clone size come from that table; D and trimming were worked out from the DNA. The sample records fewer than 40,000 clones, more than 55% of which are singletons. The ten largest make up roughly 9.6% of the sample.

The sequence was collected from a woman under 30 with glioma. The material sequenced was PBMCs, taken from a glioma patient whose treatment included an IDH1 peptide vaccine.

The CDR3 is CASSPQRTDKFYGYTF. The sequence in DNA is TGTGCCAGCTCACCCCAGAGGACAGACAAATTTTATGGCTACACCTTC. The chain is made from TRBV18 and TRBJ1-2; the D region possibly corresponds to TRBD1 (6 bases align). V is shortened by 3 bases, J by 5 bases, and the region joining them spans 19 bases. The CDR3 holds 16 amino acids from the cysteine to the phenylalanine. The retained sequence is limited to the CDR3, 48 bases, with the frame set at the first base. Reading the germline V gene gives CDR1 KGHSH and CDR2 LQKENI.